Listed here are 7 T cell receptor beta chains from one sample, sequenced in a study of shared clonotypes between healthy human individuals. Repertoires were generated with immunoSEQ multiplex PCR, while TCRdb's copy carries only in-frame clones and drops some. This sample yields a few million clones, of which 95% are seen a single time; approximately 0.13% belongs to the top ten. The source material was naive CD4+ T cells sorted from blood. Documented subset: CD45RA+ positively selected. The receptor set was obtained from a man between 18 and 29 years old in good health.

The V gene is TRBV2, the J gene TRBJ2-4, with 11 positions matching TRBD1. The CDR3 contains 14 residues. The ends lost 7 bases at V and 5 bases at J; junction bases unmatched: 4. Germline assignment: CDR1 SNHLY and CDR2 FYNNEI. CDR3 DNA: TGTGCCAGCAACTTGGACAGGGGGCAAAACATTCAGTACTTC. Its protein product is CASNLDRGQNIQYF.

The chain couples TRBV10-3 to TRBJ1-3, with 7 bases lining up with TRBD1. The V gene's germline CDR1 is ENHRY and CDR2 SYGVKD. The V and J ends lost 3 bases and 0 bases, in that order; junction bases with no gene match: 5. This CDR3 spans 16 amino acids. CDR3 coding DNA: TGTGCCATCAGTGACCAGGACAGGAGCTCTGGAAACACCATATATTTT. Encoded protein: CAISDQDRSSGNTIYF.

This clone was seen only once. The sample carries other DNA sequences with the same CDR3. V gene TRBV18 combines with J gene TRBJ2-7; possible D gene TRBD2, 6 bases. The germline V gene encodes CDR1 KGHSH and CDR2 LQKENI. Trimming cost V 3 bases and J 0 bases, with 9 bases left between them. CDR3 length equals 14 residues. The CDR3 DNA reads as TGTGCCAGCTCACCGGGACTCGGCTCCTACGAGCAGTACTTC. As protein: CASSPGLGSYEQYF.

This sequence joins TRBV5-1 and TRBJ2-1; D is unclear. CDR1 is SGHRS and CDR2 is YFSETQ in the germline V gene. The CDR3 has 16 residues. Deletions cut 2 bases from V and 0 bases from J, with 12 bases between. CDR3 DNA: TGCGCCAGCAGCTTCCCGAGACCCAGCTCCTACAATGAGCAGTTCTTC. Translating gives CASSFPRPSSYNEQFF.

The V and J genes are TRBV9 and TRBJ1-4; no clear D. The germline V gene has CDR1 SGDLS and CDR2 YYNGEE. Between the trimmed V and J ends, which lost 1 base and 8 bases, there was a span of 12 bases. The CDR3 runs to 14 residues. CDR3 region: CASSVNSGREKLFF. In DNA form, the CDR3 reads TGTGCCAGCAGCGTAAATAGCGGAAGAGAAAAACTGTTTTTT.

This clone was counted a few times. The V gene is TRBV28, the J gene TRBJ1-6; D is undetermined. Per germline, CDR1 MDHEN and CDR2 SYDVKM. The CDR3 contains 13 residues. The chain's CDR3 is CAVGSSYNSPLHF. The CDR3 DNA is TGTGCGGTAGGGAGCTCCTATAATTCACCCCTCCACTTT.

This clone has just one count. This rearrangement joins TRBV2 to TRBJ2-5; D is ambiguous. Germline lookup yields CDR1 SNHLY and CDR2 FYNNEI. Trimming took off 7 bases at V and 3 bases at J, with 6 bases between the two ends. This CDR3 contains 11 residues. The CDR3 DNA reads as TGTGCCAGCAACTCGAAAGAGACCCAGTACTTC. Amino acid sequence: CASNSKETQYF.